This entry lists 25 T cell receptor beta chains sequenced from one sample in a study of T-cell memory formation after mild COVID-19. TCRdb itself ran the 5' RACE reads through MiXCR, one entry per CDR3 protein. The repertoire holds roughly 370,000 distinct CDR3 sequences, with more than 15% as singletons. Material: PBMCs or a T cell subset sorted from them (not recorded which). These receptors all stem from a man aged 18 to 30 who had mild COVID-19 (a few samples of this study predate the infection). Cell type and time point are not known.

V gene TRBV5-5 combines with J gene TRBJ1-5; D remains unclear. Trimming shortened V by 0 bases and J by 2 bases, and 12 bases separated the two germline ends. CDR1 and CDR2 from the germline V gene are SGHKS and YYEKEE (reference sequence). The CDR3 has 16 residues. The CDR3 is CASSLGYPPGNQPQHF. The CDR3 nucleotides are TGTGCCAGCAGCTTGGGTTACCCCCCAGGCAATCAGCCCCAGCATTTT.

The table lists this clonotype with a few counts. CDR3 in DNA: TGTGCCAGCGTCCAGACGCTTAGCAATCAGCCCCAGCATTTT. Its protein product is CASVQTLSNQPQHF. This sequence joins TRBV6-6 and TRBJ1-5, with D unclear. This CDR3 comprises 14 residues. The germline CDR1 and CDR2 sequences are MNHNY and SVGAGI (reference sequence). The V end was cut by 8 bases, the J end by 0 bases, with 11 bases between.

This clonotype was counted only a few times. V gene TRBV25-1 combines with J gene TRBJ1-5, with D uncertain. Between the trimmed V and J ends, which lost 5 bases and 5 bases, there was a span of 13 bases. The CDR3 totals 14 residues. CDR1 and CDR2 from the germline V gene are MGHDK and SYGVNS. CDR3 sequence (DNA): TGTGCCAGCAGTTCTCTCGGGGAATATCAGCCCCAGCATTTT. This codes for CASSSLGEYQPQHF.

The chain uses TRBV27 and TRBJ1-5; D unresolved. CDR1 MNHEY and CDR2 SMNVEV come from the germline V gene (reference sequence). The CDR3 has 17 amino acids. V was cut by 1 base and J by 3 bases, with 16 bases left in between. The CDR3: CASSLLGDRVLNQPQHF. The CDR3 DNA sequence: TGTGCCAGCAGTTTATTGGGCGATAGGGTACTCAATCAGCCCCAGCATTTT.

This clonotype was seen a few times. The CDR3 is CASSLAQHTQYF. The CDR3 DNA reads as TGTGCCAGCAGCTTAGCGCAACATACGCAGTATTTT. The chain employs TRBV7-6 and TRBJ2-3; D not certain. The CDR3 spans 12 residues. Germline CDR1 is SGHVS and CDR2 is FNYEAQ. Trimming cost V 0 bases and J 7 bases, with 5 bases left between them.

In its sample, this clonotype was seen once. The CDR3 nucleotides read TGCGCCAGCAGCCCGGACCACTCCAGTGAGCAGTTCTTC. It specifies CASSPDHSSEQFF. V is TRBV5-1 and J is TRBJ2-1; unclear D gene. From germline, CDR1 is SGHRS and CDR2 YFSETQ. Trimming stripped 4 bases from V and 9 bases from J, with 14 bases between. This CDR3 has 13 amino acids. Full variable domain (rest looked up from reference TRBV5-1 and TRBJ2-1): KAGVTQTPRYLIKTRGQQVTLSCSPISGHRSVSWYQQTPGQGLQFLFEYFSETQRNKGNFPGRFSGRQFSNSRSEMNVSTLELGDSALYLCASSPDHSSEQFFGPGTRLTVL.

The chain carries TRBV7-9 and TRBJ2-5; possible D gene TRBD1, 6 bases. Germline loops: CDR1 SEHNR, CDR2 FQNEAQ (reference sequence). V gave up 5 bases and J gave up 4 bases, with 35 bases separating them. CDR3 length: 21 amino acids. The CDR3 spells CASSRRTGTPIEAYKGETQYF. CDR3 DNA: TGTGCCAGCAGCCGAAGAACCGGGACACCCATCGAGGCTTACAAGGGAGAGACCCAGTACTTC.

This chain joins TRBV7-2 and TRBJ2-2, with D perhaps matching TRBD2 (6 bases). V was pared by 2 bases and J by 7 bases, with 11 bases between. The CDR3 totals 14 residues. Germline V gives CDR1 SGHTA, CDR2 FQGNSA. The CDR3 is CASSLTGGDGELFF. As DNA, the CDR3 is TGTGCCAGCAGCTTAACCGGGGGTGACGGGGAGCTGTTTTTT.

J is TRBJ1-1 and V is TRBV29-1, with a tentative D call TRBD1 (5 bases). The CDR3 covers 14 residues. V was trimmed by 3 bases and J by 2 bases, leaving 13 bases between them. In germline, CDR1 is SQVTM, CDR2 ANQGSEA. The CDR3 sequence is CSVDLRGPNTEAFF. The CDR3 bases are TGCAGCGTTGATTTAAGGGGACCAAACACTGAAGCTTTCTTT.

This clonotype was counted a few times. V and J are TRBV5-5 and TRBJ2-5; D is uncertain. Per germline, CDR1 SGHKS and CDR2 YYEKEE (reference sequence). The V end was cut by 4 bases, the J end by 2 bases, with 9 bases between. The length of the CDR3 is 13 residues. As DNA, the CDR3 is TGTGCCAGCAGCGGGCAGCGACAAGAGACCCAGTACTTC. Protein sequence: CASSGQRQETQYF. The full variable domain, with the rest looked up from reference TRBV5-5 and TRBJ2-5, is DAGVTQSPTHLIKTRGQQVTLRCSPISGHKSVSWYQQVLGQGPQFIFQYYEKEERGRGNFPDRFSARQFPNYSSELNVNALLLGDSALYLCASSGQRQETQYFGPGTRLLVL.

This clonotype was seen more than once but under ten times. The rearrangement uses TRBV11-1 and TRBJ2-7; possibly TRBD1 or TRBD2 for D (6 bases each). V was clipped by 3 bases and J by 2 bases, with 11 bases between them. Germline V gene data show CDR1 as SGHAT and CDR2 as FQDESV (reference sequence). The CDR3 runs 14 residues. CDR3 loop: CASSFGGGPYEQYV. The CDR3 DNA sequence: TGTGCCAGCAGCTTCGGAGGGGGACCCTACGAGCAGTACGTC.

This chain connects TRBV11-2 to TRBJ1-4; 12 bases map to TRBD1. After removal of 5 bases from V and 5 bases from J, the junction contained 12 bases not matched to a gene. Germline V gives CDR1 SGHAT, CDR2 FQNNGV. The CDR3 extends over 18 amino acids. The CDR3 protein is CASSLRDRGPGVNEKLFF. DNA for the CDR3: TGTGCCAGCAGCCTCCGGGACAGGGGGCCCGGTGTGAATGAAAAACTGTTTTTT.

This chain uses TRBV27 with TRBJ2-7; no firm D call. Per the germline V gene, CDR1 is MNHEY and CDR2 is SMNVEV (reference sequence). CDR3 length equals 13 residues. V lost 10 bases and J 6 bases, leaving 19 bases between the germline ends. As DNA, the CDR3 is TGTGCCACCATGGGATCAAACCGTTCCGAGCAGTACGTC. Its translation is CATMGSNRSEQYV.

The sample holds a few counts of this clonotype. V and J are TRBV12-3 or TRBV12-4 and TRBJ2-1; TRBD1 aligns across 8 bases. The CDR3 is 15 amino acids. The ends lost 6 bases at V and 2 bases at J; junction bases unmatched: 6. CDR3 sequence: CASRHAGGAYNEQFF. CDR3 bases: TGTGCCAGCAGGCACGCAGGGGGCGCCTACAATGAGCAGTTCTTC.

This clonotype was detected a few times. The genes are TRBV28 and TRBJ1-6; D is perhaps TRBD1 (6 bases). Germline V lookup: CDR1 MDHEN, CDR2 SYDVKM. The CDR3 has 15 amino acids. V was cut by 8 bases and J by 7 bases, with 18 bases left in between. CDR3 coding DNA: TGTGCCAGCCAAGGGGGGCCAGGGGCAAATTCACCCCTCCACTTT. Translated, it gives CASQGGPGANSPLHF.

This chain uses TRBV10-2 with TRBJ1-5, with D possibly being TRBD1 (5 bases). The CDR3 is 15 amino acids. V was shortened by 8 bases and J by 4 bases, with 18 bases between the two germline ends. Germline V CDR1 and CDR2: WSHSY, SAAADI. The CDR3 sequence: CASPGAGGMNQPQHF. The CDR3 DNA reads as TGCGCCAGCCCTGGGGCCGGGGGAATGAATCAGCCCCAGCATTTT.

This clonotype has more than one count but fewer than ten. The chain recombines TRBV7-2 with TRBJ1-2; tentatively, D is TRBD1 (5 bases). V lost 3 bases and J lost 2, with 10 bases in between. Germline loops: CDR1 SGHTA, CDR2 FQGNSA. The length of the CDR3 is 14 residues. CDR3 sequence reads: CASSLGRVNYGYTF. The DNA for the CDR3 is TGTGCCAGCAGCTTGGGCAGGGTCAACTATGGCTACACCTTC. Variable domain in full (rest from reference TRBV7-2 and TRBJ1-2): GAGVSQSPSNKVTEKGKDVELRCDPISGHTALYWYRQSLGQGLEFLIYFQGNSAPDKSGLPSDRFSAERTGGSVSTLTIQRTQQEDSAVYLCASSLGRVNYGYTFGSGTRLTVV.

This clonotype was seen at least ten times. J is TRBJ2-3 and V is TRBV5-1; TRBD2 aligns across 8 bases. The CDR3 has 16 residues. The V gene's germline CDR1 is SGHRS and CDR2 YFSETQ. J lost 4 bases, V lost 4 bases, and 11 bases had no gene match. The chain's CDR3 is CASSQLRAGGSDTQYF. CDR3 coding DNA: TGCGCCAGCAGCCAGCTGCGGGCGGGGGGTTCAGATACGCAGTATTTT.

This chain joins TRBV20-1 and TRBJ1-5, with TRBD1 identical over 7 bases. Germline CDR1 reads DFQATT; CDR2 reads SNEGSKA (reference sequence). V lost 3 bases and J lost 6; bases outside the gene matches: 5. This CDR3 contains 13 residues. The CDR3 coding sequence is TGCAGTGCTAGTTCAGGGACAGTTCAGCCCCAGCATTTT. It translates to CSASSGTVQPQHF.

The chain employs TRBV7-9 and TRBJ2-6, with 8 bases lining up with TRBD1. Germline trimming cut 11 bases from V and 2 bases from J; bases unmatched to any gene: 11. This CDR3 contains 16 residues. Germline loops: CDR1 SEHNR, CDR2 FQNEAQ (reference sequence). As DNA, the CDR3 is TGTGCCCATCAGGGGGCAGGTACAGCTGGGGCCAACGTCCTGACTTTC. Residues: CAHQGAGTAGANVLTF.

This clonotype has only a few counts. The chain employs TRBV4-2 and TRBJ2-2; the match to TRBD1 covers 7 bases. Germline V gene data show CDR1 as LGHNA and CDR2 as YNFKEQ. V lost 0 bases to trimming and J lost 3 bases; unmatched junction nucleotides: 4. This CDR3 region has 16 residues. The chain's CDR3 is CASSQDEGQYTGELFF. CDR3 DNA sequence: TGTGCCAGCAGCCAAGATGAGGGACAGTACACCGGGGAGCTGTTTTTT.

A few counts support this clonotype. The chain uses TRBV5-1 and TRBJ2-2; D not certain. The V and J ends lost 0 bases and 0 bases respectively, with 3 bases between them. The CDR3 covers 14 residues. From germline, CDR1 is SGHRS and CDR2 YFSETQ. CDR3 sequence (DNA): TGCGCCAGCAGCTTGGTTTCGAACACCGGGGAGCTGTTTTTT. Translated: CASSLVSNTGELFF.

This chain links TRBV5-1 with TRBJ2-7; a possible D gene is TRBD1 (5 bases). V lost 4 bases, J lost 0 bases, and 14 bases lay in between. Germline CDR1 SGHRS, CDR2 YFSETQ. The CDR3 runs to 15 residues. This CDR3 is CASSPGTGVSYEQYF. Here the CDR3 DNA reads TGCGCCAGCAGCCCAGGAACAGGAGTCTCCTACGAGCAGTACTTC. Supplemented by reference TRBV5-1 and TRBJ2-7, the full variable domain reads KAGVTQTPRYLIKTRGQQVTLSCSPISGHRSVSWYQQTPGQGLQFLFEYFSETQRNKGNFPGRFSGRQFSNSRSEMNVSTLELGDSALYLCASSPGTGVSYEQYFGPGTRLTVT.

V and J are TRBV7-9 and TRBJ1-2, with TRBD1 identical over 8 bases. Trimming removed 5 bases from V and 10 bases from J; junction bases left unmatched: 9. CDR1 is SEHNR and CDR2 is FQNEAQ in the germline V gene (reference sequence). This CDR3 region has 13 residues. The CDR3 DNA reads TGTGCCAGCAGCCCGCCGGGACAGGCCTACTACACCTTC. It encodes CASSPPGQAYYTF.

This clonotype was seen repeatedly, ten times or more. The CDR3: CASRPRLAGDKTQYF. The CDR3, as DNA: TGTGCCAGCAGACCTCGACTAGCGGGGGATAAGACCCAGTACTTC. This chain uses TRBV7-2 with TRBJ2-5; TRBD2 matches 12 bases. The V and J ends lost 6 bases and 6 bases, in that order; junction bases with no gene match: 8. Germline assignment: CDR1 SGHTA and CDR2 FQGNSA. The CDR3 totals 15 residues.